This T cell receptor (beta chain) was sequenced in a study of CXCR3-negative and CXCR3-positive naive CD8 T cells. The study, taken as a whole, reports: Cryopreserved cells partially lost CXCR3 expression, and fresh PBMCs were used in most assays.

TRB cDNA was prepared as libraries by UMI-labeled 5' RACE. TCRdb re-called the 5' RACE reads and catalogs CDR3 proteins one per entry, DNA excluded. The sample totals 75,000 to 95,000 distinct CDR3 sequences. The CDR3 runs 13 residues. Germline V gives CDR1 LGHNA, CDR2 YSLEER. Turning to this clonotype: Its specificity is unknown.

This TCR was sampled from a human donor in good health. Some clones in this sample may be carry-over from other donors' samples. The sequencing input was naive CXCR3- CD8+ T cells from blood. The subset here: CD45RO-CCR7+CD27+CD95- naive CD8+ T cells lacking CXCR3 (TNR3-). This chain joins TRBV4-3 and TRBJ1-1; TCRdb indicates TRBD1, and absent DNA this call remains unverified. CDR3 in amino acids: CASSRTGGTEAFF.